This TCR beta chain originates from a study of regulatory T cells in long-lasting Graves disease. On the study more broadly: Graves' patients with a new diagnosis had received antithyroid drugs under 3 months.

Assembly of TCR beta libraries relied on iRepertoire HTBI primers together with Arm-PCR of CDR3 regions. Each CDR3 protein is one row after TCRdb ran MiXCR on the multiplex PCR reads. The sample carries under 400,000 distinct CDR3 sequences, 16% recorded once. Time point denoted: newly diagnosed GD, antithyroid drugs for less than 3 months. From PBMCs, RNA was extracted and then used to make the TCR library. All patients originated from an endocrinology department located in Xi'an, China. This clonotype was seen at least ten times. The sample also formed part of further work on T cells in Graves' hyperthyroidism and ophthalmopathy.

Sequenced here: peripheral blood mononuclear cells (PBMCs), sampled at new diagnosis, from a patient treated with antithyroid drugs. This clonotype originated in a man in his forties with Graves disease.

This chain's CDR3 is CASSPGEANTEAFF. CDR3 DNA: TGCGCCAGCAGCCCTGGGGAGGCGAACACTGAAGCTTTCTTT. V and J are TRBV5-1 and TRBJ1-1; D gene ambiguous. The CDR3 covers 14 residues. Germline CDR1 is SGHRS and CDR2 is YFSETQ. V was shortened by 4 bases and J by 1 base, with 11 bases between the two germline ends. Combining the CDR3 with reference TRBV5-1 and TRBJ1-1 gives the whole variable domain KAGVTQTPRYLIKTRGQQVTLSCSPISGHRSVSWYQQTPGQGLQFLFEYFSETQRNKGNFPGRFSGRQFSNSRSEMNVSTLELGDSALYLCASSPGEANTEAFFGQGTRLTVV.